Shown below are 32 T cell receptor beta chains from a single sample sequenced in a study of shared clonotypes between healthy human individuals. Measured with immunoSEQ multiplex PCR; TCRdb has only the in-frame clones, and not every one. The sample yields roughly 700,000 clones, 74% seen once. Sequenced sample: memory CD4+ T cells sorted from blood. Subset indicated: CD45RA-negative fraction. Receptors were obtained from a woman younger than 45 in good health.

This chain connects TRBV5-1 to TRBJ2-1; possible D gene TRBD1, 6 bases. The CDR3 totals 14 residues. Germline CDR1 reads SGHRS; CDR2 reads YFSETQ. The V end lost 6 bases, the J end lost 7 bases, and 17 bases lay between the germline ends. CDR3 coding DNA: TGCGCCAGCAAACAACAGGGCTTGGGAAATGAGCAGTTCTTC. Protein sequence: CASKQQGLGNEQFF.

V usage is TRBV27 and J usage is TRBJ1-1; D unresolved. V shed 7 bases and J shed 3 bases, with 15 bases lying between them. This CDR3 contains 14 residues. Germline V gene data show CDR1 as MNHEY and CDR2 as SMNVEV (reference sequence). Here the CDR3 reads CASNRGLLDTEAFF. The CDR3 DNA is TGTGCCAGCAATAGAGGGTTGCTCGACACTGAAGCTTTCTTT.

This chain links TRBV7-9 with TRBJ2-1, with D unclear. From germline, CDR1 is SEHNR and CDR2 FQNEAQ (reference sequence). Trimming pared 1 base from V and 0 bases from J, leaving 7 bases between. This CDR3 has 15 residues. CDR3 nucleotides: TGTGCCAGCAGCTTAGTTGCGCTCTCCTACAATGAGCAGTTCTTC. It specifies CASSLVALSYNEQFF.

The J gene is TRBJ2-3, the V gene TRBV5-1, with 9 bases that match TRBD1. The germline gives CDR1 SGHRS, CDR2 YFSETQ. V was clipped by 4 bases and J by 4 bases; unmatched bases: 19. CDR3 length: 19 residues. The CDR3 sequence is CASSQPGGTGFYGADTQYF. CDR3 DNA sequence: TGCGCCAGCAGCCAACCCGGCGGGACAGGGTTCTATGGGGCAGATACGCAGTATTTT. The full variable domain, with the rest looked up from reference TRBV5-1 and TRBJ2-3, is KAGVTQTPRYLIKTRGQQVTLSCSPISGHRSVSWYQQTPGQGLQFLFEYFSETQRNKGNFPGRFSGRQFSNSRSEMNVSTLELGDSALYLCASSQPGGTGFYGADTQYFGPGTRLTVL.

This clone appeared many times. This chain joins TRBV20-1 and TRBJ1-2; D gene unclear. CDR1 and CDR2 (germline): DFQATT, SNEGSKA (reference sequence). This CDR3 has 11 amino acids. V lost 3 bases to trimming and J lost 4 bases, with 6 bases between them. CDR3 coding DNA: TGCAGTGCTAGTGGGTCCTATGGCTACACCTTC. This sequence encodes CSASGSYGYTF.

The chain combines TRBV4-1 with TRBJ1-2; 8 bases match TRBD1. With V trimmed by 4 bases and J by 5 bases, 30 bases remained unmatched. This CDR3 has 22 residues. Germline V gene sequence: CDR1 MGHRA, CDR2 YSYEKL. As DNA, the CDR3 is TGCGCCAGCAGCCCTAATCGAGTGTATCCCCCAGGCCAGGGGGCGAAGAATTATGGCTACACCTTC. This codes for CASSPNRVYPPGQGAKNYGYTF.

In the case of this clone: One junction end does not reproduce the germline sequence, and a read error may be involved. The CDR3 region is CSVEGLAADNEQFF. CDR3 in DNA: TGCAGCGTCGAAGGGCTAGCGGCCGACAATGAGCAGTTCTTC. The rearrangement links TRBV29-1 to TRBJ2-1, with TRBD2 matching over 7 bases. Germline V gene lookup returns CDR1 SQVTM and CDR2 ANQGSEA. This CDR3 contains 14 residues.

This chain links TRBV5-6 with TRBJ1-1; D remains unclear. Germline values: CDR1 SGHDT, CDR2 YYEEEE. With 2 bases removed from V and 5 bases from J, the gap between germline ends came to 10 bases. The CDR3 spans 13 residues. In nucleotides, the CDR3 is TGTGCCAGCAGCTTTGTGGGCCTAACTGAAGCTTTCTTT. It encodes CASSFVGLTEAFF.

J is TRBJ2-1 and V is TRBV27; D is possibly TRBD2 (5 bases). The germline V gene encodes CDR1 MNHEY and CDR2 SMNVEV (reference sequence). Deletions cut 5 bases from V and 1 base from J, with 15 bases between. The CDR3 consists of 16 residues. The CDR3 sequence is CASSPLTGRSYNEQFF. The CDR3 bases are TGTGCCAGCAGTCCCCTTACGGGGAGATCCTACAATGAGCAGTTCTTC.

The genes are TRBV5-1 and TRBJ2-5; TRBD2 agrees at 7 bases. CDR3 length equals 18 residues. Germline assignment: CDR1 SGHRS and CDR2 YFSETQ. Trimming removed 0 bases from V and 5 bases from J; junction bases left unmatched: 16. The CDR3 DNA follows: TGCGCCAGCAGCTTGGCCACTTTGGGGGAGGGAGGATACGAGACCCAGTACTTC. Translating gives CASSLATLGEGGYETQYF. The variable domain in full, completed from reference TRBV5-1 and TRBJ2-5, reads KAGVTQTPRYLIKTRGQQVTLSCSPISGHRSVSWYQQTPGQGLQFLFEYFSETQRNKGNFPGRFSGRQFSNSRSEMNVSTLELGDSALYLCASSLATLGEGGYETQYFGPGTRLLVL.

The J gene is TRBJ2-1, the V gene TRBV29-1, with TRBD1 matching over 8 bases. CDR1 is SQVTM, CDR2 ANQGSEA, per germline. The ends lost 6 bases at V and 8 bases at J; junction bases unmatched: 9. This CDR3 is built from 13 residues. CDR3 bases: TGCAGCGTCGAAATATACAGGGGGGATGAGCAGTTCTTC. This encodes CSVEIYRGDEQFF.

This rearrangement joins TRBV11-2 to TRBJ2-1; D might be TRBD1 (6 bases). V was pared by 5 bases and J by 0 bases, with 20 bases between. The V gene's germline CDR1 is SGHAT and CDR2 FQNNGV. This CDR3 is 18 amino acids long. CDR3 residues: CASSLKEGVGSSYNEQFF. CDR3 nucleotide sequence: TGTGCCAGCAGCCTAAAAGAGGGGGTGGGGAGCTCCTACAATGAGCAGTTCTTC.

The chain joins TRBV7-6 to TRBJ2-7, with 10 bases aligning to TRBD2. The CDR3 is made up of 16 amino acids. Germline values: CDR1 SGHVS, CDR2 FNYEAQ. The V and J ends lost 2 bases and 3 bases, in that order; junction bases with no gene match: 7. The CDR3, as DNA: TGTGCCAGCAGCTTACTAGCGGGAGTTGAATTCTACGAGCAGTACTTC. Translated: CASSLLAGVEFYEQYF.

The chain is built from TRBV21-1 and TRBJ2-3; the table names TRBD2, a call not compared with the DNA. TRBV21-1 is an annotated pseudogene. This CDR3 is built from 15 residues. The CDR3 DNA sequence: TGTGCCAGCAGCTCGGGACTAGCGGGTCTACATACGCAGTATTTT. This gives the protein CASSSGLAGLHTQYF.

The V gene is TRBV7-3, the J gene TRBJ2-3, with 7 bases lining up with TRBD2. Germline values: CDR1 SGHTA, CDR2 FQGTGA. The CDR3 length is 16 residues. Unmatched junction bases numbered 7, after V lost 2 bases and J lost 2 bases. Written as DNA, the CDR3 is TGTGCCAGCAGCTTACTTGGAGCGGGACTCACAGATACGCAGTATTTT. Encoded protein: CASSLLGAGLTDTQYF.

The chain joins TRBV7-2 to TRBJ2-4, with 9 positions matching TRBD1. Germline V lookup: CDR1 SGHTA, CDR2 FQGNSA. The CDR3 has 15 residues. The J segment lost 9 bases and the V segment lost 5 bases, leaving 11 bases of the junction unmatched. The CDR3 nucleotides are TGTGCCAGCAGCCAACAGGGGGCGCAGCGAGGCATTCAGTACTTC. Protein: CASSQQGAQRGIQYF.

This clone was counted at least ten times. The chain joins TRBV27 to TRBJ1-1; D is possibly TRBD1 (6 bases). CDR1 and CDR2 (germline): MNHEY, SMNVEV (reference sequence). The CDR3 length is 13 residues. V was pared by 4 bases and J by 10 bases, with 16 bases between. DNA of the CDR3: TGTGCCAGCAGTTCGAAAACAGGGTTGCGAGCTTTCTTT. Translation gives CASSSKTGLRAFF.

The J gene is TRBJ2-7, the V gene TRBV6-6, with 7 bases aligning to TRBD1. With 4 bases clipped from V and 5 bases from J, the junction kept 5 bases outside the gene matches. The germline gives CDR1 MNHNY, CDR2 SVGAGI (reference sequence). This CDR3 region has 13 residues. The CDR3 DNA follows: TGTGCCAGCAGTTCCGACAGGGCCCACGAGCAGTACTTC. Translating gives CASSSDRAHEQYF.

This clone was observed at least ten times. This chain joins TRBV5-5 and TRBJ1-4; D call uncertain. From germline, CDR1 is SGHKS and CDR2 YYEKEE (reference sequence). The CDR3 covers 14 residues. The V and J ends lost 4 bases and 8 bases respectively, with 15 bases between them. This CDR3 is CASSLSGGEEKLFF. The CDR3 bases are TGTGCCAGCAGCCTGTCTGGAGGAGAAGAAAAACTGTTTTTT.

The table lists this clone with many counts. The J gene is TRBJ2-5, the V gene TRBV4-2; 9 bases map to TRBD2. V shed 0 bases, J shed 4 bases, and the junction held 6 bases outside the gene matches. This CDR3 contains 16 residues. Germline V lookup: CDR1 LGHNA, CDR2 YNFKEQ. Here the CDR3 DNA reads TGTGCCAGCAGCCAAGAGGGGGATAGCGGGAGAGAGACCCAGTACTTC. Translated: CASSQEGDSGRETQYF.

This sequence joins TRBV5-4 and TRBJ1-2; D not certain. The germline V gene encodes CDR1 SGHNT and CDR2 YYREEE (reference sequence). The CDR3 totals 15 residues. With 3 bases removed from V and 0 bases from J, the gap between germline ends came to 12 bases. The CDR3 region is CASSWRVGANYGYTF. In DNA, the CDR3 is TGTGCCAGCAGCTGGAGGGTTGGAGCTAACTATGGCTACACCTTC.

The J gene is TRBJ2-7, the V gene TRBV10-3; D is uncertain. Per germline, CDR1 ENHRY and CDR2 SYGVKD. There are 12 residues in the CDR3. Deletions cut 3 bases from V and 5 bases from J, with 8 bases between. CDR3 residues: CAISDMANEQYF. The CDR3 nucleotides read TGTGCCATCAGTGATATGGCGAACGAGCAGTACTTC.

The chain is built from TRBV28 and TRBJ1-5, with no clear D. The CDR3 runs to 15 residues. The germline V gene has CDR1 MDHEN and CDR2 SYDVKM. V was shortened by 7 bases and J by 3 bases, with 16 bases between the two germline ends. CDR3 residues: CASTAPPSVNQPQHF. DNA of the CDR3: TGTGCCAGCACCGCACCCCCGTCAGTCAATCAGCCCCAGCATTTT.

Here the CDR3 DNA reads TGTGCCAGCGGCGACAGGGGGAACACTGAAGCTTTCTTT. This gives the protein CASGDRGNTEAFF. The genes are TRBV11-3 and TRBJ1-1; 8 bases align to TRBD1. The CDR3 contains 13 residues. Germline V gene lookup returns CDR1 SGHNT and CDR2 YENEEA. V trimming: 8 bases; J trimming: 1 base; junction bases outside the gene matches: 3.

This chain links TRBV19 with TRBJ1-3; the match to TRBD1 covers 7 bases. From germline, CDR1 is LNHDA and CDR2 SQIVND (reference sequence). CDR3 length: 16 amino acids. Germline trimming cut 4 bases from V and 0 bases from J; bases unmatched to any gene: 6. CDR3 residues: CASSKGTAYSGNTIYF. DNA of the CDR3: TGTGCCAGTAGTAAGGGGACAGCTTACTCTGGAAACACCATATATTTT.

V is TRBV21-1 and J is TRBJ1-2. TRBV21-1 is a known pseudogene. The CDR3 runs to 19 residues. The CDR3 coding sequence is TGTGCCAGCAGCCAATGCCCACTTGGCAACAACAGGGAGGGCTATGGCTACACCTTC. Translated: CASSQCPLGNNREGYGYTF.

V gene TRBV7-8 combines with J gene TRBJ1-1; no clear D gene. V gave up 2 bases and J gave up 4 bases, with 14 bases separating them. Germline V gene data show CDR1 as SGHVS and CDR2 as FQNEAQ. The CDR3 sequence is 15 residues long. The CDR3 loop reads CASSLYQRESTEAFF. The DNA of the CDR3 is TGTGCCAGCAGCTTATATCAGAGGGAGAGCACTGAAGCTTTCTTT. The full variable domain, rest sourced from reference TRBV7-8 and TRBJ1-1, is GAGVSQSPRYKVAKRGQDVALRCDPISGHVSLFWYQQALGQGPEFLTYFQNEAQLDKSGLPSDRFFAERPEGSVSTLKIQRTQQEDSAVYLCASSLYQRESTEAFFGQGTRLTVV.

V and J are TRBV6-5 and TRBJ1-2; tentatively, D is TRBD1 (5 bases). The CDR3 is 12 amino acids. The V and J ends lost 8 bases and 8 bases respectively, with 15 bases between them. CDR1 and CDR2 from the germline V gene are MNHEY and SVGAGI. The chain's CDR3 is CASYRLLLGYTF. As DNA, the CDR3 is TGTGCCAGCTACAGGTTGCTCCTAGGCTACACCTTC.

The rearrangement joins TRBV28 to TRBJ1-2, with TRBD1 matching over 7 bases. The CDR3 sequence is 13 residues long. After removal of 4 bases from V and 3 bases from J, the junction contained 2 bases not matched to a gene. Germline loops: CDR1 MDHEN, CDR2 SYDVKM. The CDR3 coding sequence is TGTGCCAGCAGTTCGGGACAGTACTATGGCTACACCTTC. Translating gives CASSSGQYYGYTF.

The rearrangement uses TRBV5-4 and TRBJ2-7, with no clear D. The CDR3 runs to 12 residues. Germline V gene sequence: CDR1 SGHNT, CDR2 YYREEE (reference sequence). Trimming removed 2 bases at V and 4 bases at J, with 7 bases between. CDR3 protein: CASSFIGYEQYF. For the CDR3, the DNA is TGTGCCAGCAGCTTTATCGGGTACGAGCAGTACTTC.

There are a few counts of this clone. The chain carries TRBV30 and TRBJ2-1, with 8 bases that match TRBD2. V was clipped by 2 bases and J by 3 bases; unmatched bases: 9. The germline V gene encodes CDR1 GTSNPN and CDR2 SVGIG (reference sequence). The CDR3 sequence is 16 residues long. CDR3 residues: CAWSTGGSGVYNEQFF. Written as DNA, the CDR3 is TGTGCCTGGAGTACTGGGGGTAGCGGGGTCTACAATGAGCAGTTCTTC.

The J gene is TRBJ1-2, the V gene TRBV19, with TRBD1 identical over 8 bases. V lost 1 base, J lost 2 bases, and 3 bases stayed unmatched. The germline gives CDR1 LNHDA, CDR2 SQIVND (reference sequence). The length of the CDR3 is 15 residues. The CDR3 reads CASSIVGTGNYGYTF. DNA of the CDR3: TGTGCCAGTAGTATAGTTGGGACAGGCAACTATGGCTACACCTTC.